Sequencing of this TCR beta chain was carried out in a study of blood T cell repertoires in COVID-19. V shed 5 bases and J shed 2 bases, with 12 bases lying between them. This CDR3 contains 14 residues. CDR1 is SQVTM, CDR2 ANQGSEA, per germline. Some clones are missing from TCRdb's copy, which holds only in-frame ones; the method was immunoSEQ multiplex PCR. This sample has around 400,000 clones, with approximately 88% found just once. The sample consisted of peripheral blood. This TCR derives from a man aged 35-49 years with acute or convalescent COVID-19. V usage is TRBV29-1 and J usage is TRBJ2-2, with D possibly being TRBD1 (5 bases). For the CDR3, the DNA is TGCAGCGTTCTTGGACACTCAAACACCGGGGAGCTGTTTTTT. Translated, it gives CSVLGHSNTGELFF.